The clone carrying this T cell receptor beta chain was seen more than once but under ten times. From germline, CDR1 is SGHDT and CDR2 YYEEEE. The trim removed 0 bases at V and 2 bases at J, leaving 7 bases unmatched. The CDR3 contains 16 residues. TCRdb recomputed calls from the RT-PCR reads with MiXCR, one row per CDR3 protein. The sample holds 200,000 to 250,000 distinct CDR3 sequences, 12% to 15% seen once. This sample was included in a study of patients and donors after allogeneic stem cell transplantation. Source material: blood, either unsorted or a sorted T cell fraction (not recorded which). V gene TRBV5-6 combines with J gene TRBJ2-7; 8 bases are a match to TRBD2. The clonotype comes from a human donor who was either an allogeneic HSCT recipient or a stem cell or donor lymphocyte infusion donor (not recorded which). It is not recorded whose cells these are; they may come from a transplant donor. CDR3 amino acids: CASSLGFGTSTYEQYF. The CDR3 DNA is TGTGCCAGCAGCTTGGGTTTTGGGACTAGTACCTACGAGCAGTACTTC.